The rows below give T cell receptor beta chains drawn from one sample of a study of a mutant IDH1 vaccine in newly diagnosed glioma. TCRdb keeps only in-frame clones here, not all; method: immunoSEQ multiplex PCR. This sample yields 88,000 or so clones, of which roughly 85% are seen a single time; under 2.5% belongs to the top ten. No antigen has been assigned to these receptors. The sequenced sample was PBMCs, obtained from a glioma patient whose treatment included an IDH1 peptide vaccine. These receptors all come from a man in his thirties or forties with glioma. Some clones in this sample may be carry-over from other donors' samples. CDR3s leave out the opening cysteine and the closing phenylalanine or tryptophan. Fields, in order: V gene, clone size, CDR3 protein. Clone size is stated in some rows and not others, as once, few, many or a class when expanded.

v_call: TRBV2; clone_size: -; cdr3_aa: AVNRDFEQF
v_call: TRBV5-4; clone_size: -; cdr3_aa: ASSLNNYGYT
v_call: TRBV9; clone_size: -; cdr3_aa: ASSRQLNYEQY
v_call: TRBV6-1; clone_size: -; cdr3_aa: ASTGIIGQETQY
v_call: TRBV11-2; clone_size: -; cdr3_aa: ASSQEAGTGNTIY
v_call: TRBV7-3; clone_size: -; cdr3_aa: ASSPTSTGTRTEAF
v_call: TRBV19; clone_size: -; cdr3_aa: ASSAQLAKTYEQY
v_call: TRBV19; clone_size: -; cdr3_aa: ASSSTYILNTEAF
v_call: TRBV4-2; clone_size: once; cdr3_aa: ASSGDRTEQY
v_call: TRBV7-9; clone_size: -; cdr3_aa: ASSLGIGPSGREQY
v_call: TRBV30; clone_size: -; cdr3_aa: AWSVRPAINEKLF
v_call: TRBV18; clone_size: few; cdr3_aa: ASSPQGGVETQY
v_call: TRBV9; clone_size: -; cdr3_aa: ASSVGQSRGDTQY
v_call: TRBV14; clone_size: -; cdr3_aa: ASSANSLGTGAAYEQY
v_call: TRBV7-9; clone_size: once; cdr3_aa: ASSPPLDSNYGYT
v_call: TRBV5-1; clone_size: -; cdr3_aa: ASSSTTGIPYEQY
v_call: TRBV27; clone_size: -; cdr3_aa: ASSFRAGSTIETQY
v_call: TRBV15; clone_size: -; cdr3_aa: ATSRSRRGGRADTGELF
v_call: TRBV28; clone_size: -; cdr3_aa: ASTPSDGFSYEQY
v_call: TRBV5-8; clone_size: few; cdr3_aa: ASSRLFNQPQH
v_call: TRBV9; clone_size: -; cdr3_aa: ASSGAFSTGELF
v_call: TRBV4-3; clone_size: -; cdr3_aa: ASSPGTLNTEAF
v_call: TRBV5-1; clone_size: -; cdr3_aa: ASSWGPLRGGADYEQY
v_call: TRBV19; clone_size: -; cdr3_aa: ASSTQGLRAMTDTQY
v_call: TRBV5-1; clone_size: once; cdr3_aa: ASSLLGSQSSGNTIY
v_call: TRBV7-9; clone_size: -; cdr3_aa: ASSLTVNTEAF
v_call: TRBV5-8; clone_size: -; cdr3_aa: ASSEGDRSNEKLF
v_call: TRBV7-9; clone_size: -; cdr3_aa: ASSRQQGDTEAF
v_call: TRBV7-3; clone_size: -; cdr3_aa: ASSLSAGGPDTQY
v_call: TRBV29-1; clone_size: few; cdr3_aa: SVSKDVHSGANVLT
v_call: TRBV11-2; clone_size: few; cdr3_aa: ASSLGSGRFYGYT
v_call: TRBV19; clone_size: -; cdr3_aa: ASSIAFWQPERYGYT
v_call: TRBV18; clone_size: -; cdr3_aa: ASSPLLDQPQH
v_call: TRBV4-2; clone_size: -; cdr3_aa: ASSQEGQGRSGYT
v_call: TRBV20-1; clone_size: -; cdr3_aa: SAPDNTEAF
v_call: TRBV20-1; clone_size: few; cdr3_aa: SAQDRVLAF
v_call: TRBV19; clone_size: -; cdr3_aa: ASSPAGKSTEAF
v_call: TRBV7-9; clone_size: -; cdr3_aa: ASSLGHQPQH
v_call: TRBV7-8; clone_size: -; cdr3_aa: ASHRAPYRGGTEAF
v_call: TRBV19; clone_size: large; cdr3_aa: ASGLAGGPDF
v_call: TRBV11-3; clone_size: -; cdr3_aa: ASSLERGTEAF
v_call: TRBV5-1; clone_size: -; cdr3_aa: ASSAPRGTQETQY
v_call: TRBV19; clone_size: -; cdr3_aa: ASTGTSAEEQY
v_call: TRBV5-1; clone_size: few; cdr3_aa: ASSLSTRGSEGYT
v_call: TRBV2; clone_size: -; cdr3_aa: ASMGWGQNSPLH
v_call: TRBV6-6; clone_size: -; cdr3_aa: ASSYLLDEKLF
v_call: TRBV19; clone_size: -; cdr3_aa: ASSIEAGGTEAF
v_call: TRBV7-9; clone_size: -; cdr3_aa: ASSPPRGVSHEKLF
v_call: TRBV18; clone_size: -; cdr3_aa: ASSRTDIATNEKLF
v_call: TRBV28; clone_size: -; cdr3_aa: ASSLSIGESEKLF